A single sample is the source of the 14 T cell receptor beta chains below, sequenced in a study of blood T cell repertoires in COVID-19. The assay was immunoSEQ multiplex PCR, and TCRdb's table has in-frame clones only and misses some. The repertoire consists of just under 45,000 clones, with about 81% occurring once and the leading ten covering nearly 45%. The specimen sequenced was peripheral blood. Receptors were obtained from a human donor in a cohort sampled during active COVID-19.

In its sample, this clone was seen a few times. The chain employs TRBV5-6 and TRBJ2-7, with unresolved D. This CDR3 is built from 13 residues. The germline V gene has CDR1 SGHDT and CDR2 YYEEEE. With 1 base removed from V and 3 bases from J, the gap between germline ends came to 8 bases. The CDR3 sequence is CASSLKPGYEQYF. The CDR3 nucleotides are TGTGCCAGCAGCTTGAAACCGGGCTACGAGCAGTACTTC.

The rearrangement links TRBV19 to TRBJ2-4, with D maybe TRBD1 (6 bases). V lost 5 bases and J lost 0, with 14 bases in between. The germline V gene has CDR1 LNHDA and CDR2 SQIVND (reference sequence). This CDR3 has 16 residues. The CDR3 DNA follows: TGTGCCAGTAGTGGCCCTGACAGGTTAGCCAAAAACATTCAGTACTTC. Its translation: CASSGPDRLAKNIQYF.

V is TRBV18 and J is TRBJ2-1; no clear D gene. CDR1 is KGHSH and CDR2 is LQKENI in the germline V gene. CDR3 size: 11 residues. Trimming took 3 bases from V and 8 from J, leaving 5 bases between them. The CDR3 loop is CASSPIDEQFF. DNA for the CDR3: TGTGCCAGCTCACCTATCGATGAGCAGTTCTTC.

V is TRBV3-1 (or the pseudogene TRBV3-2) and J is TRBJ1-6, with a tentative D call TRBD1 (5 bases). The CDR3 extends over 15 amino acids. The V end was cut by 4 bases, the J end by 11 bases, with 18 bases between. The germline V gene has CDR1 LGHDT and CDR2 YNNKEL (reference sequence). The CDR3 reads CASSPPGAGRTPLHF. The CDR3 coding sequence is TGTGCCAGCAGCCCCCCCGGGGCGGGGCGAACACCCCTCCACTTT.

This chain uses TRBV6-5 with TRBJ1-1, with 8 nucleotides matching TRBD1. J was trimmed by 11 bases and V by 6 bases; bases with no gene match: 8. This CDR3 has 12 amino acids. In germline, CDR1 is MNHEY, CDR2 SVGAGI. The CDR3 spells CASRPGTGSAFF. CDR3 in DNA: TGTGCCAGCAGACCCGGGACAGGTAGTGCTTTCTTT.

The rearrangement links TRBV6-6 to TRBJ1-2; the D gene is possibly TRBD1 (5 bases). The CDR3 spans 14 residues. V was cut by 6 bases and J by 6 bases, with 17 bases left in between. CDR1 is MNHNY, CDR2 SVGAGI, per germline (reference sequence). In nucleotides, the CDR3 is TGTGCCAGCAGCCCCTGGGGGGGGATGGATGGCTACACCTTC. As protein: CASSPWGGMDGYTF.

CDR3 sequence (DNA): TGTGCCAGCAGTTCACGCATCCAGGTCAGGGCGGTATCCTATGGCTACACCTTC. Amino acid sequence: CASSSRIQVRAVSYGYTF. The chain combines TRBV28 with TRBJ1-2, with a tentative D call TRBD1 (5 bases). Trimming cost V 4 bases and J 4 bases, with 25 bases left between them. Per germline, CDR1 MDHEN and CDR2 SYDVKM. CDR3 length: 18 residues.

The CDR3 protein is CASSYAKGHLNYGYTF. The CDR3 region has the DNA TGTGCCAGCAGCTACGCGAAGGGACACCTGAACTATGGCTACACCTTC. The chain links TRBV5-8 to TRBJ1-2; weak D call: TRBD1 (6 bases). Trimming pared 3 bases from V and 2 bases from J, leaving 17 bases between. CDR3 length equals 16 residues. CDR1 SGHTS and CDR2 YDEGEE come from the germline V gene.

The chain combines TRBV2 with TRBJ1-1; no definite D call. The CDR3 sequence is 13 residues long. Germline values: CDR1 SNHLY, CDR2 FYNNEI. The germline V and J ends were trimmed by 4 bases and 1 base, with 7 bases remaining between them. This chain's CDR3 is CASSVWQNTEAFF. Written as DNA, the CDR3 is TGTGCCAGCAGTGTGTGGCAGAACACTGAAGCTTTCTTT.

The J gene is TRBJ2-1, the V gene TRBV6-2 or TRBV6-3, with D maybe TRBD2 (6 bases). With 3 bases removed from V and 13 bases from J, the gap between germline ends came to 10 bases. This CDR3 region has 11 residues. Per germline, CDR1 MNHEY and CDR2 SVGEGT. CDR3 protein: CASSYGGSQFF. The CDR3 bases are TGTGCCAGCAGTTATGGGGGGTCCCAGTTCTTC.

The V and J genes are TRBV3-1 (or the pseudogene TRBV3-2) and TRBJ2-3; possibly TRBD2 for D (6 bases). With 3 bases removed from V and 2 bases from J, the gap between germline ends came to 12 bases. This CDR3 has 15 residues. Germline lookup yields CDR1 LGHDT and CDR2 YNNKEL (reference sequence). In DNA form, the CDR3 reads TGTGCCAGCAGCCAGGGTGCGGGGCCCACAGATACGCAGTATTTT. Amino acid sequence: CASSQGAGPTDTQYF.

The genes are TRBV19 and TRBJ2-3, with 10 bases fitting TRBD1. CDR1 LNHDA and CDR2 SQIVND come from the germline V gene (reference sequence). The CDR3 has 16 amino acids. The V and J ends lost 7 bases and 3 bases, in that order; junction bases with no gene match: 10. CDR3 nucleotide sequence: TGTGCCAGTACCGAAACCTGGGACAGGGGTACAGATACGCAGTATTTT. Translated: CASTETWDRGTDTQYF.

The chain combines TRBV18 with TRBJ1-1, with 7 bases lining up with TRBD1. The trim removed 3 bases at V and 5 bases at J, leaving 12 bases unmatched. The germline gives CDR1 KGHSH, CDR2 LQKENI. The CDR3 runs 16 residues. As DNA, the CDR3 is TGTGCCAGCTCACCTGGCAGGGGGTCGGAGTGGACTGAAGCTTTCTTT. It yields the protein CASSPGRGSEWTEAFF.

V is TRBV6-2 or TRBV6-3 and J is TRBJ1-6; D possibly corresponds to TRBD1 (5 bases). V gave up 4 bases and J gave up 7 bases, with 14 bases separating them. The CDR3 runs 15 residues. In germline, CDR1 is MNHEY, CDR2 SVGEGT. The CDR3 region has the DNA TGTGCCAGCAGTTCCGCAGGGCTGGGGAATTCACCCCTCCACTTT. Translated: CASSSAGLGNSPLHF.